Listed below are T cell receptor beta chains from one sample, sequenced in a study of cytomegalovirus exposure and HLA in healthy donors. TCRdb's table, derived via immunoSEQ multiplex PCR, lists solely in-frame clones and lacks some. The table shows 150,000 to 200,000 clones, with 70% to 85% occurring only once. Sequenced material: PBMCs. The receptors originated from a male donor in good health and CMV-seronegative. CDR3s leave out the opening cysteine and the closing phenylalanine or tryptophan. Each record gives: V gene, J gene, CDR3 protein.

V: TRBV7-9
J: TRBJ2-3
CDR3: ASSPTTSGLYTDTQY

V: TRBV14
J: TRBJ1-2
CDR3: ASSQVPGQGDYGYT

V: TRBV25-1
J: TRBJ2-1
CDR3: ASSESPRDSYNEQF

V: TRBV11-1
J: TRBJ2-1
CDR3: ASSFRDFNEQF

V: TRBV4-1
J: TRBJ2-1
CDR3: ASSQTRTSGRVGDNEQF

V: TRBV4-1
J: TRBJ2-1
CDR3: ASSQDRLIAGYNEQF

V: TRBV14
J: TRBJ2-1
CDR3: ASSQDTVSSYNEQF

V: TRBV19
J: TRBJ2-2
CDR3: ASQRTGGVGGELF

V: TRBV7-9
J: TRBJ2-7
CDR3: ASSPRDSSYEQY

V: TRBV18
J: TRBJ2-7
CDR3: ASSQSGGTIEQY

V: TRBV30
J: TRBJ2-3
CDR3: AWDSGTRTDTQY

V: TRBV10-3
J: TRBJ2-7
CDR3: AIRTGERGEQY

V: TRBV4-1
J: TRBJ1-5
CDR3: ASSLLLEVLGNQPQH

V: TRBV15
J: TRBJ2-7
CDR3: ATSRGPGGGGEQY

V: TRBV10-3
J: TRBJ2-7
CDR3: AISESRTGFYEQY

V: TRBV4-3
J: TRBJ2-3
CDR3: ASSQDVGGNAAYTDTQY

V: TRBV5-1
J: TRBJ2-7
CDR3: ASSSIGREKSYEQY

V: TRBV29-1
J: TRBJ1-1
CDR3: SVGGQGGGDTEAF

V: TRBV9
J: TRBJ1-1
CDR3: ASSVVTGGKVSEAF

V: TRBV28
J: TRBJ2-7
CDR3: ASSSPSTGDGEQY

V: TRBV25-1
J: TRBJ1-3
CDR3: ASSAPLSGNTIY

V: TRBV5-6
J: TRBJ2-2
CDR3: ASSLTLAGSIGELF

V: TRBV4-3
J: TRBJ2-3
CDR3: ASSQGLAERTDTQY

V: TRBV9
J: TRBJ2-7
CDR3: ASSVSTQDRVHEQY

V: TRBV30
J: TRBJ2-3
CDR3: AWKGPITGEGTDTQY

V: TRBV28
J: TRBJ2-1
CDR3: ASLGLPYNEQF

V: TRBV9
J: TRBJ2-7
CDR3: ATSMGGSYEQY

V: TRBV6-5
J: TRBJ2-7
CDR3: ASSRDSPYEQY

V: TRBV7-2
J: TRBJ2-5
CDR3: ASSHPGQGKTQY

V: TRBV7-2
J: TRBJ1-5
CDR3: ASSLMAEPQH

V: TRBV11-1
J: TRBJ2-5
CDR3: ASSNGDRGGETQY

V: TRBV7-9
J: TRBJ2-7
CDR3: ASSSPGQSYEQY

V: TRBV5-6
J: TRBJ1-1
CDR3: ASSLASGPDTEAF

V: TRBV7-6
J: TRBJ2-2
CDR3: ASSLESGGLNTGELF

V: TRBV2
J: TRBJ2-3
CDR3: ASSERGGGAIRADTQY

V: TRBV5-4
J: TRBJ2-1
CDR3: ASSRTSGRNEQF

V: TRBV5-1
J: TRBJ1-4
CDR3: ASSFRDSNEKLF

V: TRBV6-5
J: TRBJ1-4
CDR3: ASSYSGQGNEKLF

V: TRBV25-1
J: TRBJ2-3
CDR3: ASSGRGADTQY

V: TRBV19
J: TRBJ2-1
CDR3: ASIADRGSYNEQF

V: TRBV14
J: TRBJ1-1
CDR3: ASSHYRVGAF

V: TRBV6-5
J: TRBJ1-4
CDR3: ASRGQGKEKLF

V: TRBV2
J: TRBJ1-2
CDR3: ASSEQQGYGYT

V: TRBV18
J: TRBJ2-7
CDR3: ASSPNRGSEQY

V: TRBV7-9
J: TRBJ1-4
CDR3: ASSSRGTGGRSNEKLF

V: TRBV9
J: TRBJ2-5
CDR3: ASSVSGYQETQY